The clone carrying this T cell receptor (beta chain) was counted at least ten times. Looked up from germline, CDR1 is SNHLY and CDR2 is FYNNEI. This CDR3 spans 15 amino acids. V lost 6 bases, J lost 10 bases, and 12 bases stayed unmatched. Amplified material comprised TCR beta CDR3 regions derived from RNA transcripts. First-round RT-PCR employed HTBI primers, with a second-round multiplex PCR after it. TCRdb fed the multiplex PCR reads into MiXCR, producing one record per CDR3 protein. The table lists roughly 480,000 distinct CDR3 sequences, approximately 15% of them singletons. The source of the sample is a study of Graves' ophthalmopathy and Graves' hyperthyroidism.

This clonotype originated in a woman younger than 45 with Graves' ophthalmopathy. The specimen sequenced was blood. The chain recombines TRBV2 with TRBJ1-6, with TRBD1 matching 7 bases. CDR3 nucleotide sequence: TGTGCCAGCAGCCCGACGGGACAGAATGGATCACCCCTCCACTTT. Protein: CASSPTGQNGSPLHF.